These 10 T cell receptor beta chains were sequenced from one sample in a study of T cell repertoires in cytomegalovirus infection. No antigen is known for these receptors. MiXCR was run by TCRdb on the reads, yielding one entry per CDR3 protein. The profile shows hundreds of thousands of distinct CDR3 sequences, roughly 46% of them singletons. The sequences come from cultured PBMCs, collected from culture after CMV antigen stimulation. Receptors were obtained from a human donor in good health (CMV status not recorded). Some clones in this sample may be carry-over from other donors' samples.

V usage is TRBV4-3 and J usage is TRBJ2-1; 8 bases are a match to TRBD2. From germline, CDR1 is LGHNA and CDR2 YSLEER. The CDR3 spans 16 residues. Trimming took 3 bases from V and 4 from J; bases not matched to a gene: 8. In nucleotides, the CDR3 is TGCGCCAGCAGCCACTTAGGACTAGCAGTATACAATGAGCAGTTCTTC. Translation: CASSHLGLAVYNEQFF.

The CDR3 region is CASTEGQDYGYTF. CDR3 DNA sequence: TGTGCCAGCACCGAGGGACAGGACTATGGCTACACCTTC. The V and J genes are TRBV28 and TRBJ1-2, with 8 bases matching TRBD1. CDR3 size: 13 residues. V lost 7 bases to trimming and J lost 3 bases; unmatched junction nucleotides: 4. Germline lookup yields CDR1 MDHEN and CDR2 SYDVKM.

The chain has TRBV6-6 and TRBJ1-1; a possible D gene is TRBD1 (5 bases). There are 13 residues in the CDR3. Per the germline V gene, CDR1 is MNHNY and CDR2 is SVGAGI (reference sequence). V lost 9 bases to trimming and J lost 6 bases, with 17 bases between them. CDR3 in DNA: TGTGCCAGTAGGTGGGGGGAAGGGCCTGAAGCTTTCTTT. Translating gives CASRWGEGPEAFF.

V usage is TRBV12-3 or TRBV12-4 and J usage is TRBJ1-4; D not certain. Trimming pared 3 bases from V and 8 bases from J, leaving 19 bases between. This CDR3 contains 16 residues. In DNA form, the CDR3 reads TGTGCCAGCAGTTTGCGGTGGACTTCACGGTACGAAAAACTGTTTTTT. Residues: CASSLRWTSRYEKLFF.

The genes are TRBV10-3 and TRBJ2-5; D remains unclear. The CDR3 spans 18 residues. V lost 2 bases to trimming and J lost 0 bases, with 19 bases between them. From germline, CDR1 is ENHRY and CDR2 SYGVKD. The CDR3 reads CAISETQILKVHQETQYF. The CDR3 DNA is TGTGCCATCAGTGAGACCCAGATACTTAAGGTCCACCAAGAGACCCAGTACTTC.

This clonotype appeared a few times. J is TRBJ2-1 and V is TRBV7-8; 8 bases are shared with TRBD2. CDR1 is SGHVS, CDR2 FQNEAQ, per germline. This CDR3 is built from 21 residues. V shed 3 bases, J shed 7 bases, and the junction held 26 bases outside the gene matches. The CDR3 DNA is TGTGCCAGCAGCTTCGACCCGCGACGGGGTCGCGTCGGGACTAGTCTAAATGAGCAGTTCTTC. Protein sequence: CASSFDPRRGRVGTSLNEQFF.

This chain connects TRBV7-8 to TRBJ2-4; D is undetermined. Germline CDR1 is SGHVS and CDR2 is FQNEAQ. The CDR3 spans 12 residues. V lost 2 bases and J 8 bases, leaving 7 bases between the germline ends. Written as DNA, the CDR3 is TGTGCCAGCAGCTTAAAGGCCGACATTCAGTACTTC. Its translation is CASSLKADIQYF. The full variable domain, its missing parts supplied by reference TRBV7-8 and TRBJ2-4, is GAGVSQSPRYKVAKRGQDVALRCDPISGHVSLFWYQQALGQGPEFLTYFQNEAQLDKSGLPSDRFFAERPEGSVSTLKIQRTQQEDSAVYLCASSLKADIQYFGAGTRLSVL.

The J gene is TRBJ1-1, the V gene TRBV5-4; D possibly corresponds to TRBD1 (6 bases). With 0 bases removed from V and 8 bases from J, the gap between germline ends came to 11 bases. From germline, CDR1 is SGHNT and CDR2 YYREEE (reference sequence). The CDR3 sequence is 13 residues long. The CDR3 nucleotides read TGTGCCAGCAGCTTGGCGCAGGGGTCCGAAGCTTTCTTT. Amino acids: CASSLAQGSEAFF.

The rearrangement uses TRBV11-3 and TRBJ2-1; D is perhaps TRBD1 (6 bases). V lost 5 bases, J lost 0 bases, and 11 bases lay in between. CDR1 and CDR2 from the germline V gene are SGHNT and YENEEA. This CDR3 has 15 residues. This CDR3 is CASSPGHFSYNEQFF. The CDR3 nucleotides read TGTGCCAGCAGCCCGGGACATTTCTCCTACAATGAGCAGTTCTTC.

V is TRBV9 and J is TRBJ1-2; 12 bases are a match to TRBD1. Germline V gives CDR1 SGDLS, CDR2 YYNGEE. The CDR3 sequence is 12 residues long. With 3 bases clipped from V and 10 bases from J, the junction kept 1 base outside the gene matches. The DNA of the CDR3 is TGTGCCAGCAGCGGGGACAGGGGGCCCTACACCTTC. Translated, it gives CASSGDRGPYTF.